The present entry profiles one T cell receptor (beta chain) with its context. The data originate from a study of shared clonotypes between healthy human individuals. The length of the CDR3 is 15 residues. Looked up from germline, CDR1 is SGHRS and CDR2 is YFSETQ. Trimming cost V 0 bases and J 4 bases, with 10 bases left between them. The data were produced by immunoSEQ multiplex PCR, yet TCRdb's version contains in-frame clones alone and is incomplete. The sample has over 2 million clones, 80% to 95% seen once. The sequence was collected from a young man in good health. Some clones in this sample may be carry-over from other donors' samples. Material for sequencing was naive CD4+ T cells from PBMCs. Subset described: CD45RA+ positively selected. The chain carries TRBV5-1 and TRBJ1-4; D might be TRBD1 (5 bases). DNA for the CDR3: TGCGCCAGCAGCTTGGGGGGGACCTATAATGAAAAACTGTTTTTT. This codes for CASSLGGTYNEKLFF.